This TCR beta chain is from a study of Ad26.COV2.S vaccination and SARS-CoV-2 variants. Treatment defined: 19 received Ad26.COV2.S at low or high dose, single or two shots; roughly five received placebo; per-sample allocation not given. Day 63 after the first vaccine or placebo injection was the time point for sampling. A Boston donor was an adult aged 18-55 years. V was shortened by 3 bases and J by 9 bases, with 12 bases between the two germline ends. The CDR3 is 12 residues long. CDR1 is SGHAT and CDR2 is FQNNGV in the germline V gene. TCRdb keeps only in-frame clones here, not all; method: immunoSEQ multiplex PCR. The sample holds around 340,000 clones, 75% to 90% seen once.

The sequence was collected from a person aged 18-65 years who received the Ad26.COV2.S COVID-19 vaccine or a placebo. The gene calls are TRBV11-2 and TRBJ2-7, with D maybe TRBD1 (6 bases). Specimen: peripheral blood, collected in a trial of Ad26.COV2.S vaccine versus placebo. CDR3: CASSFDRNGQYF. The CDR3 DNA reads as TGTGCCAGCAGCTTTGACAGGAACGGGCAGTACTTC.